This T cell receptor (beta chain) came from a study of T cells of healthy individuals. Points on this clonotype: A much larger clone differs by one base, so this may be a read error.

In TCRdb, the 5' RACE reads were re-called with MiXCR into one record per CDR3 protein. The sample lists tens of thousands of distinct CDR3 sequences; roughly 14% were seen once. The clonotype originates from a human donor in good health.

Here the CDR3 reads CASSPGTGRNKQFF. In DNA form, the CDR3 reads TGTGCCAGCAGCCCCGGGACAGGGAGGAATAAGCAGTTCTTC. The chain carries TRBV7-2 and TRBJ2-1, with 9 bases lining up with TRBD1. The trim removed 5 bases at V and 11 bases at J, leaving 10 bases unmatched. Germline CDR1 and CDR2: SGHTA and FQGNSA. This CDR3 spans 14 amino acids.